This TCR beta chain derives from a study of T cell responses to AZD1222 COVID-19 vaccine. As concerns this clone: Its antigen remains unknown.

The protocol was immunoSEQ multiplex PCR, while the TCRdb copy is restricted to in-frame clones and leaves out a portion. The profile shows 100,000 to 150,000 clones, more than 85% of them singletons. Trimming cost V 5 bases and J 2 bases; bases outside gene matches: 18. CDR3 length: 19 amino acids. CDR1 is SGHTA and CDR2 is FQGTGA in the germline V gene. Study-level points and caveats: Spike-specific TCR breadth and depth grew following two AZD1222 doses.

The sequencing here drew on peripheral blood, taken on day 0 of AZD1222 vaccination. The chain is built from TRBV7-3 and TRBJ2-3, with 8 bases matching TRBD1. The origin of this receptor is an adult in good health. The CDR3 reads CASSRRQGQGLDPTDTQYF. CDR3 DNA sequence: TGTGCCAGCAGCCGACGACAGGGGCAAGGACTCGACCCCACAGATACGCAGTATTTT.